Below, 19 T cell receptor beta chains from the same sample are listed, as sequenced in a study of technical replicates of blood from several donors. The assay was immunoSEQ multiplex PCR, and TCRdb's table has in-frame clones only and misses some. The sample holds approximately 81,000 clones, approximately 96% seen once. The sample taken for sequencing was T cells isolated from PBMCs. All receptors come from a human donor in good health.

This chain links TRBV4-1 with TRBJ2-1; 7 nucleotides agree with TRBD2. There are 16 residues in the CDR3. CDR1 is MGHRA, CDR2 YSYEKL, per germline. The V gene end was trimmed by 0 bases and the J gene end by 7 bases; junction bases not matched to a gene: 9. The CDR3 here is CASSQDHLAVRNEQFF. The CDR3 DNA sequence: TGCGCCAGCAGCCAAGACCACCTAGCGGTCCGGAATGAGCAGTTCTTC.

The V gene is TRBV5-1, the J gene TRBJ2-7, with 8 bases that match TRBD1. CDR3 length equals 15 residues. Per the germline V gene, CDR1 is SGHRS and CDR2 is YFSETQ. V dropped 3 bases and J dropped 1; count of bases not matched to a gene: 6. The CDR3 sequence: CASSYTGTGSYEQYF. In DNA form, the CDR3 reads TGCGCCAGCAGCTACACCGGGACAGGTTCCTACGAGCAGTACTTC.

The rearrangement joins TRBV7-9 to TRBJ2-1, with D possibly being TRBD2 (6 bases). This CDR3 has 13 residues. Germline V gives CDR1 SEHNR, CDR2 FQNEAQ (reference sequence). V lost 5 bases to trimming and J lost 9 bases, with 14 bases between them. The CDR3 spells CASSPEMRGEQFF. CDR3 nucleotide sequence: TGTGCCAGCAGCCCTGAGATGCGGGGTGAGCAGTTCTTC.

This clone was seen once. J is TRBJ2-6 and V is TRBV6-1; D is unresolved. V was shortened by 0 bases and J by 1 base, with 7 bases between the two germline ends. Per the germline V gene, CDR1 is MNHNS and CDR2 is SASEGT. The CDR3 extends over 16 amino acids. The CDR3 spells CASSEATASGANVLTF. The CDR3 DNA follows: TGTGCCAGCAGTGAAGCAACAGCATCTGGGGCCAACGTCCTGACTTTC.

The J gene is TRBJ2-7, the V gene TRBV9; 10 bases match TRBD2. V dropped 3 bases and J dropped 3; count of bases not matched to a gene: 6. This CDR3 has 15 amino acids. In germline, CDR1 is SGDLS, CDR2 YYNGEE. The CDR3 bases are TGTGCCAGCAGCGGCGGACTAGCGGAGTTCTACGAGCAGTACTTC. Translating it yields CASSGGLAEFYEQYF.

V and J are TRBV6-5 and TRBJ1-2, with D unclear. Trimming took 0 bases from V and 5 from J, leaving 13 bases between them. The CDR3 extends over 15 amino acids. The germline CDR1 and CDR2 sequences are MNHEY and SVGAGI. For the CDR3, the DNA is TGTGCCAGCAGTTACTCGGTATCTGGCGGATATGGCTACACCTTC. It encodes CASSYSVSGGYGYTF.

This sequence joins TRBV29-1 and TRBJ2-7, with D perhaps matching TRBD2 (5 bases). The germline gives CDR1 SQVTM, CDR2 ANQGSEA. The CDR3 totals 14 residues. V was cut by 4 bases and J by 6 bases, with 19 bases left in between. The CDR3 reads CSVAAGINRPEQYF. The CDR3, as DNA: TGCAGCGTTGCCGCCGGGATAAATAGACCCGAGCAGTACTTC.

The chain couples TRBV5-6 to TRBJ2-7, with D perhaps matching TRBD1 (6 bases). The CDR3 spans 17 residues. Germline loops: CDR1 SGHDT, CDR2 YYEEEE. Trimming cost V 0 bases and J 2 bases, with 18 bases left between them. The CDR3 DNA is TGTGCCAGCAGCTTGGGCCCCCCCAGGGACAAAACCTACGAGCAGTACTTC. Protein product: CASSLGPPRDKTYEQYF.

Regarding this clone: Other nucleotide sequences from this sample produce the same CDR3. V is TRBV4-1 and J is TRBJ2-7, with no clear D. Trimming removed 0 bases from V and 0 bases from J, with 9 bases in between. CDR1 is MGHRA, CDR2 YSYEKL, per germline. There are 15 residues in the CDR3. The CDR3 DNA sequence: TGCGCCAGCAGCCAAGATCGCGGCTACTCCTACGAGCAGTACTTC. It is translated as CASSQDRGYSYEQYF.

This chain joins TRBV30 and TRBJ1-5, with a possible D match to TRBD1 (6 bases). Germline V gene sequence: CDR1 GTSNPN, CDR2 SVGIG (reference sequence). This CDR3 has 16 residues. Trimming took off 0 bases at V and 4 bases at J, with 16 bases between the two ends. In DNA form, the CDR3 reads TGTGCCTGGAGTGTTGAAGGGGGGGGATTTAATCAGCCCCAGCATTTT. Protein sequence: CAWSVEGGGFNQPQHF.

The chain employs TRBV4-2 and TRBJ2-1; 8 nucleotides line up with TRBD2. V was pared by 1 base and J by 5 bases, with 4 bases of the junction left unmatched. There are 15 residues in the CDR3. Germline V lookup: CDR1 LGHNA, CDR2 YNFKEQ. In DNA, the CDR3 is TGTGCCAGCAGCCAAGCTTGGCGGGGGGACAATGAGCAGTTCTTC. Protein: CASSQAWRGDNEQFF.

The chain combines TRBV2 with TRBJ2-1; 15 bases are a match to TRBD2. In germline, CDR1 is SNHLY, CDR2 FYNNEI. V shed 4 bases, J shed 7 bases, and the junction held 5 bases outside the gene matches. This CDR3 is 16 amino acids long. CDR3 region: CASSALGLAGGNEQFF. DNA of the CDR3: TGTGCCAGCAGTGCCCTGGGACTAGCGGGAGGTAATGAGCAGTTCTTC.

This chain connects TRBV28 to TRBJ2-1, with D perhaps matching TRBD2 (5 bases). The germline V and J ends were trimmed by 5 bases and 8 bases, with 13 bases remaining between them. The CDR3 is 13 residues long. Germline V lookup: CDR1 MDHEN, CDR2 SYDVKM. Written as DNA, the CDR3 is TGTGCCAGCAGTCCTACTAGTTCGGATGAGCAGTTCTTC. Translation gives CASSPTSSDEQFF.

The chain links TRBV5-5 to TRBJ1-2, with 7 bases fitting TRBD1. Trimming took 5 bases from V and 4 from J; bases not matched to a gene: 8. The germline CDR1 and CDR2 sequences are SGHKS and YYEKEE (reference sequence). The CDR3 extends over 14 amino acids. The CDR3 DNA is TGTGCCAGCAGGCCTGTTGGGACAGTCTATGGCTACACCTTC. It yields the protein CASRPVGTVYGYTF.

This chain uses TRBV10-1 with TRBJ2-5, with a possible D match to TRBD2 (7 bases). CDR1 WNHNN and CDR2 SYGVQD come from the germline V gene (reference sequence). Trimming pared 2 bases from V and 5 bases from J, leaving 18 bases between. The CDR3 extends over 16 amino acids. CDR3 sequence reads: CASSEGLGGARETQYF. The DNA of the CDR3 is TGCGCCAGCAGTGAGGGCTTGGGGGGGGCCAGGGAGACCCAGTACTTC.

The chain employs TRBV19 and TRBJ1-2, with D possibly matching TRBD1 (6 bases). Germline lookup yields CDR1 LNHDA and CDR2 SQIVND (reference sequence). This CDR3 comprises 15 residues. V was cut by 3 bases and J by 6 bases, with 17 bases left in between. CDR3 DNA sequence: TGTGCCAGTAGTATCCTCTGGGACACAATCGATGGCTACACCTTC. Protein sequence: CASSILWDTIDGYTF.

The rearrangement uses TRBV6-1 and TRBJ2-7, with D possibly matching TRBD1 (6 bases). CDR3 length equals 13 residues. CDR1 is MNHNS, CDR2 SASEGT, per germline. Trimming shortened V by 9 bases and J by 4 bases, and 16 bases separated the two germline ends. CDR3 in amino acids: CASWNRVDYEQYF. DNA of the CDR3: TGTGCCAGTTGGAACAGGGTCGATTACGAGCAGTACTTC.

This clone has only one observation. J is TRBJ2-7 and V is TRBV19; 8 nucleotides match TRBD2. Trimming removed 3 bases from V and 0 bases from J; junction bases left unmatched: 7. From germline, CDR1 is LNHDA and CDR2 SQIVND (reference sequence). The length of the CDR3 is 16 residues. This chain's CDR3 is CASSIGPGGSSYEQYF. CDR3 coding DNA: TGTGCCAGTAGTATTGGTCCGGGGGGGAGCTCCTACGAGCAGTACTTC.

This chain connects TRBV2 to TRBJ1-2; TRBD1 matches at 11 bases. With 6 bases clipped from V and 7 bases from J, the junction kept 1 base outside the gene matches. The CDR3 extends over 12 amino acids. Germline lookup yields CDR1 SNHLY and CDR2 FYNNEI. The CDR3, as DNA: TGTGCCAGCAGGGACAGGGGGCTTGGCTACACCTTC. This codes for CASRDRGLGYTF.